This TCR beta chain was recorded in a study of blood T cells in healthy people across ages (dated by TCRdb to the mid-2010s). Some background on the complete study: Template switching captured roughly one uniquely barcoded TCR beta cDNA molecule per two T cells in model experiments. The donors were divided into four age groups: young (average roughly 17 years), middle-aged (over 35), aged (approximately 62) and long-lived (around 80). The study analyzed two additional independent replicas of 1 million unique cDNA reads from the same blood draw for two donors, one aged 18 to 29 and one aged 80 or older. Using deep sequencing normalized with unique cDNA molecular identifiers, the study measured how TCR beta repertoire diversity changes with age. To avoid experimental bias, donors of different ages were randomly spread across the sequencing lanes. The study at large found these results: Total diversity estimates from one million sequenced T cells were considered lower bounds and underestimates. A strong correlation was found between observed TCR beta diversity and the percentage of naive T cells measured by flow cytometry. Compared with the aged group, the long-lived group had more naive CD4+ T cells, fewer expanded clones and increased TCR diversity, suggesting age selection. Conclusive comparison of naive and antigen-experienced compartments was prevented by the profiling of bulk unsorted PBMCs. As age increased, observed TCR beta diversity per million T cells dropped in a roughly linear way, and a significant reduction was already evident by age about 36. Because donor CMV infection status was unknown, age-related changes in expanded clonotypes were potentially confounded.

V is shortened by 7 bases, J by 0 bases, and the region joining them spans 10 bases. Looking up the germline V gene yields CDR1 SQVTM and CDR2 ANQGSEA. Taken from cysteine to phenylalanine, the CDR3 has 13 residues. The only DNA kept is the CDR3, 39 bases in frame from the first base. The library came from 5' RACE. Sequencing was carried out with an Illumina HiSeq 2500. A second PCR of about 6 to 11 cycles was performed with a sample-barcoded 5' primer and a J-beta primer mix. A unique molecular identifier was introduced onto each TCR beta cDNA molecule by a template-switch 5' adaptor carrying 12 random nucleotides. Each sample yielded at least 2.5 million CDR3-containing paired-end reads. The Mint cDNA synthesis kit, primed by a TRBC-specific oligonucleotide, was used to synthesize first-strand cDNA from all RNA. All cDNA was treated with uracil-DNA glycosylase and then went through a first 18-cycle PCR with the universal primers M1SS and BC2_uni_R. Per the original workflow: Normalization of each sample was performed by random selection of 1 million high-quality reads, each carrying a distinct molecular identifier. Instead of being binned into consensus sequences, reads that shared molecular identifiers were thrown out. MiTCR, run with a Q25 quality threshold and the strictest error-elimination algorithm, handled CDR3 identification, clonotype clustering and error correction. A nonparametric unseen species model with Euler transformation was used to estimate a lower bound on total TCR beta diversity. The public reads were reprocessed in TCRdb via fastp at Q25 and MiXCR, keeping in-frame beta chains. For every CDR3 protein sequence, its rows merge into one entry that carries the most common genes and DNA. The authors' filters were not applied to this entry. Within this sample are approximately 400,000 distinct CDR3 sequences, with more than 45% of them counted one time only. Clones ranked in the top ten supply under 65% of the sample.

Donors were around 37 systemically healthy Caucasian individuals from Russia aged roughly 6 to 90 years. Each donor gave roughly 9.5 milliliters of peripheral blood, collected into EDTA-treated Vacutainer tubes. Ficoll-Paque density-gradient centrifugation was used to isolate PBMCs, with at least 7 million obtained per sample. Trizol reagent was used to extract total RNA from PBMCs, with at least 5 micrograms per sample. The percentages of naive CD45RAhigh/CD27high T cells were determined by flow cytometry on a PBMC aliquot from every donor. For this clonotype: Its binding antigen is unknown. Per-base qualities were not stored, and no clone one base away is much larger.

This clonotype was sampled from a man in his fifties or sixties in good health. Recombination connected TRBV29-1 to TRBJ2-4; too little of a D gene remains to name it. The sample consisted of blood. CDR3 loop: CSAETLAKNIQYF. The nucleotide sequence reads as follows: TGCAGCGCCGAAACACTAGCCAAAAACATTCAGTACTTC.